This is a list of T cell receptor beta chains from one sample in a study of T cell repertoires in cytomegalovirus infection. TCRdb reprocessed the reads via MiXCR and lists one record per CDR3 protein. The sample consists of about 450,000 distinct CDR3 sequences, about a third of them appearing once. Sample: PBMCs. All receptors derive from a human donor in good health (CMV status not recorded). Some clones in this sample may be carry-over from other donors' samples. Each CDR3 is given with its conserved first and last residue. Each record gives: V gene, CDR3 protein.

TRBV28,CASSLAPGPATDTQYF
TRBV7-2,CASSLRGSNSNEQFF
TRBV5-1,CASSTHNYGYTF
TRBV6-1,CASSWGGGSSYEQYF
TRBV6-2/TRBV6-3,CASSHRLHRDQPQHF
TRBV12-3/TRBV12-4,CASGLSTDTQYF
TRBV7-9,CASSLGLAGANQETQYF
TRBV5-1,CASSLGEAGNTIYF
TRBV11-2,CASSSILAGPGETQYF
TRBV7-2,CASSSSLGTGFYEQYF
TRBV19,CASSIGAGAGGYTF
TRBV12-3/TRBV12-4,CASSLMAVYGYTF
TRBV6-1,CASSEAGTPTYEQYF
TRBV14,CASSWDNYGYTF
TRBV6-1,CASSVPGTGGSEQFF
TRBV19,CASIRRSPNTEAFF
TRBV11-2,CASSRVGGANTVELVF
TRBV27,CASRRRDKATNEKLFF
TRBV7-2,CASTTLEGHRYEQYF
TRBV12-3/TRBV12-4,CASSPNTGTGGDQPQHF
TRBV14,CASSQRRTGQGFDEQYF
TRBV12-3/TRBV12-4,CASGPGQGHTGELFF
TRBV5-4,CASSITGREKLFF
TRBV6-2/TRBV6-3,CASSPPLLNTEAFF
TRBV7-9,CASSPGTSGVDEQFF
TRBV28,CASSLGVGNTIYF
TRBV6-1,CASTNRGSGNTIYF
TRBV20-1,CSANRDRGSPLHF
TRBV11-2,CASSPRDSGDEQFF
TRBV29-1,CSGVQGGSFAEAFF
TRBV7-8,CASSSTGGSYNEQFF
TRBV11-2,CASGEGHPVQETQYF
TRBV15,CATSRDTRDGGSPLHF
TRBV12-3/TRBV12-4,CASSFTGVYGETQYF
TRBV5-1,CASYIAWKANSNQPQHF
TRBV5-5,CASSWTSTADTQYF
TRBV12-3/TRBV12-4,CASSIGRTHEQFF